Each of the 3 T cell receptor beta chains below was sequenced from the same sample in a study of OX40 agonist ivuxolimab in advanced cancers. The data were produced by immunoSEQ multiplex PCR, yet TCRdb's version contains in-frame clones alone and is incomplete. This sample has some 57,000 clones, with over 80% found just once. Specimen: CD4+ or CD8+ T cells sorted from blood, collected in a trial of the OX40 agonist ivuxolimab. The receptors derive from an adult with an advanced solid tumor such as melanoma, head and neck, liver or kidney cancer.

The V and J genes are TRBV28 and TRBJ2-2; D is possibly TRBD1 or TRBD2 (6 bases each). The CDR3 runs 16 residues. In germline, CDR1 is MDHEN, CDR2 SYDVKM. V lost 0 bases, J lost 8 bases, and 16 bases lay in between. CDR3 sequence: CASSLWLHRGVGELFF. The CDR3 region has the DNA TGTGCCAGCAGTTTATGGTTACATAGGGGGGTTGGGGAGCTGTTTTTT.

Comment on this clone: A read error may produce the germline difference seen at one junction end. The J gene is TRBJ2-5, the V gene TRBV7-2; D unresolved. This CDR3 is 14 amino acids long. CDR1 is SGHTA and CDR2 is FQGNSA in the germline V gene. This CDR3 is CAGSLEGLKETQYF. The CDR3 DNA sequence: TGTGCCGGCAGCTTAGAAGGCCTTAAAGAGACCCAGTACTTC.

In DNA form, the CDR3 reads TGTGCCAGCAGCCCTCGGACAGGGTGGAACACCGGGGAGCTGTTTTTT. Its translation: CASSPRTGWNTGELFF. V and J are TRBV7-2 and TRBJ2-2; 8 positions agree with TRBD1. With V trimmed by 5 bases and J by 1 base, 6 bases remained unmatched. The CDR3 extends over 16 amino acids. CDR1 and CDR2 from the germline V gene are SGHTA and FQGNSA.